This T cell receptor beta chain is from a study of T cells in Graves' hyperthyroidism and ophthalmopathy (dated by TCRdb to between 2017 and 2020). With regard to the full study: Peripheral blood was collected at initial diagnosis, before any treatment. A discovery cohort of about 95 patients, 43 with Graves' ophthalmopathy and roughly 59 with stable Graves' hyperthyroidism, was used to find distinguishing TCR V-J signatures. Prospective prediction of ophthalmopathy was tested in an independent validation cohort consisting of 18 hyperthyroidism patients and approximately 16 patients who later progressed to ophthalmopathy. The 75 to 100 discovery patients were randomly split 7:3 into training and test sets. The study also compared thyroid tissue and blood T-cell repertoires from more than 5 Graves' hyperthyroidism patients. Following sampling, methimazole starting at 30 mg daily was given to hyperthyroidism patients, and high-dose intravenous methylprednisolone was given to ophthalmopathy patients. The paper reports TCR Vbeta CDR3 sequencing of fewer than 150 peripheral blood samples: approximately 41 ophthalmopathy, 75 to 80 hyperthyroidism and approximately 17 progressor patients.

The investigation overall reported the following: A 13 V-J signature model separated ophthalmopathy from stable hyperthyroidism, with around 88% sensitivity and about 81% specificity in cross-validation and 80%/75% in testing. Blood samples also contained most of the expanded thyroid clonotypes (frequency above 0.001), which suggests that blood repertoires may reflect thyroid immune responses. No statistical method was used to fix the sample size in advance, and group allocation was not hidden from the investigators. During validation, the model predicted progression to ophthalmopathy a median of around six months ahead of onset, with approximately 71% sensitivity and almost 75% specificity.

Graves' hyperthyroidism was defined as stable when no progression to ophthalmopathy occurred over 18 months of follow-up. The hyperthyroidism patients were between 18 and 65 years old and newly diagnosed, with a disease duration of less than 2 months. Patients with uncontrolled infections, other autoimmune diseases, pregnancy or lactation were excluded. Clinical symptoms, serum thyroxine and TRAb, thyroid ultrasound, and orbital computed tomography formed the basis for the diagnoses. PBMCs were separated from over 9 ml of fresh peripheral blood using Ficoll-Paque density gradient centrifugation. Total RNA was extracted with Trizol reagent, and quality was checked on an Agilent 2100 Bioanalyzer. Amplification of TCR beta CDR3 regions was carried out from RNA transcripts. A first-round RT-PCR of the TCR CDR3 used the HTBI primer set with the Qiagen OneStep RT-PCR kit. A second multiplex PCR round built the libraries, followed by size selection and purification. Paired-end sequencing of the libraries was performed with 100 bp reads on an Illumina HiSeq2000. In the source study's methods: SOAPnuke was used to process the raw data, with reads discarded if the reads contained adapters or uncalled bases, had a mean Phred below 15, or lacked an exact constant-primer or identifier match. COPE v1.2.5 was used to merge the high-quality paired reads, and each unique nucleotide sequence was defined as a clonotype. MiTCR v1.1 was used to align clonotypes to the IMGT TRBV, TRBD and TRBJ reference segments. Analysis was restricted to V-J combinations with a frequency above 0.0001, which covered 98% to 99.2% of repertoires. A TCS score was defined as the ratio between F50 (clonal expansion) and ExV (chaos), using BLOSUM62-based TCRdist between CDR3 peptides within each V-J. Welch's t-statistics and random forest reduced approximately 520 V-J features to roughly 13, which were used in a naive Bayes classifier (R e1071). TCRdb passed the public sequencing reads through fastp at Q25 and MiXCR, retaining productive beta sequences. Rows merge per CDR3 protein into single entries with the most common DNA and genes. The V and J calls and clone size come from TCRdb's table, not from the authors' own analysis. The sample profile shows approximately 210,000 distinct CDR3 sequences; approximately 17% of them were found once. Around 50% of the sample goes to the ten largest clones.

Including the terminal cysteine and phenylalanine, the CDR3 comprises 13 residues. Just CDR3 DNA is preserved here, 39 bases in frame from base 1. The germline V gene encodes CDR1 MNHEY and CDR2 SMNVEV (reference sequence). The V end gives up 8 bases and the J end 7 bases, leaving 9 bases in the junction not matched to a gene. On this clonotype: Its binding antigen is unknown. No much larger clone is present one base from it, and per-base qualities are unavailable.

Sequencing was done on a sample of blood. Here the chain combines TRBV27 and TRBJ2-7, with TRBD2 identical over 9 junction bases. This receptor was identified in a man between 45 and 60 years old with Graves' hyperthyroidism. The CDR3 here reads CASHSGRVGEQYF. The sequence in DNA is TGTGCCAGCCATAGCGGGAGAGTGGGAGAGCAGTACTTC.